This TCR beta chain was identified in a study of cytomegalovirus exposure and HLA in healthy donors. 60 Vbeta and 13 Jbeta primers were used in PCR. Measured with immunoSEQ multiplex PCR; TCRdb has only the in-frame clones, and not every one. The sample has about 90,000 clones; approximately 66% are singletons. This CDR3 is 16 amino acids long. V was cut by 4 bases and J by 1 base, with 13 bases left in between. Germline CDR1 and CDR2: LGHNA and YSLEER. This clone was counted a few times. The V and J genes are TRBV4-3 and TRBJ2-2; no clear D. This TCR derives from a young man in good health and CMV-seronegative. Sample: PBMCs. The CDR3 spells CASSRSSPRNTGELFF. CDR3 DNA: TGCGCCAGCAGCCGATCCAGTCCAAGGAACACCGGGGAGCTGTTTTTT.